Following are 4 T cell receptor beta chains from one sample sequenced in a study of T cell clonotyping in hematopoietic cell transplantation. Specified time point: recipient sample about 28 days before transplant, after cytoreduction. Clones were read by immunoSEQ multiplex PCR, and TCRdb kept only the in-frame ones, dropping some. The sample yields around 15,000 clones, 90% to 95% seen once. The sample here was peripheral blood mononuclear cells, taken before stem cell transplant. The receptors were gathered from a man aged 18 to 29 with biphenotypic leukemia. Some clones in this sample may be carry-over from other donors' samples.

The V call is TRBV29-1, the J call TRBJ2-3; the match to TRBD1 covers 10 bases. This CDR3 has 16 residues. V dropped 1 base and J dropped 6; count of bases not matched to a gene: 10. In germline, CDR1 is SQVTM, CDR2 ANQGSEA. For the CDR3, the DNA is TGCAGCGTTGAAGCGGGGCGGGACAGGGGTATGGATACGCAGTATTTT. Translating gives CSVEAGRDRGMDTQYF.

The gene calls are TRBV6-5 and TRBJ1-3; D is unresolved. Germline V gene lookup returns CDR1 MNHEY and CDR2 SVGAGI. This CDR3 spans 15 amino acids. Trimming pared 0 bases from V and 7 bases from J, leaving 13 bases between. The CDR3 bases are TGTGCCAGCAGTTACTCGAGTCGACTGGGGAACACCATATATTTT. Translated: CASSYSSRLGNTIYF.

V gene TRBV7-9 combines with J gene TRBJ2-5; TRBD2 agrees at 13 bases. The germline gives CDR1 SEHNR, CDR2 FQNEAQ (reference sequence). The CDR3 extends over 14 amino acids. With 6 bases clipped from V and 2 bases from J, the junction kept 0 bases outside the gene matches. The CDR3 DNA follows: TGTGCCAGCAGACTAGCGGGGGGGCAAGAGACCCAGTACTTC. Translated, it gives CASRLAGGQETQYF.

The CDR3 sequence: CASRGDRPTEAFF. The DNA of the CDR3 is TGTGCCAGCAGGGGGGACAGACCCACTGAAGCTTTCTTT. The J gene is TRBJ1-1, the V gene TRBV6-1; 7 bases map to TRBD1. V trimming: 6 bases; J trimming: 4 bases; junction bases outside the gene matches: 5. The CDR3 is 13 residues long. Looked up from germline, CDR1 is MNHNS and CDR2 is SASEGT.